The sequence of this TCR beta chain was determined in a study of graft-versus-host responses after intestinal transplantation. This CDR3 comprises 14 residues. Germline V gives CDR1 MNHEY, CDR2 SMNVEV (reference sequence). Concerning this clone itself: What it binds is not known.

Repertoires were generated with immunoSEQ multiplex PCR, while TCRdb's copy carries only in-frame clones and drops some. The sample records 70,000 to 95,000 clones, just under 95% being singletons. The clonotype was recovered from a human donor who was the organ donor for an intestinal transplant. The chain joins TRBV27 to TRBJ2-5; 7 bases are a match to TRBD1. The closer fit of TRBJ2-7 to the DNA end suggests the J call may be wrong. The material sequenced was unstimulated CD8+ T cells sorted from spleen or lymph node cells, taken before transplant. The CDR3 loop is CASSLSGTEYEQYF. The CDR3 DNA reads TGTGCCAGCAGTCTCTCCGGGACAGAGTACGAGCAGTACTTC.